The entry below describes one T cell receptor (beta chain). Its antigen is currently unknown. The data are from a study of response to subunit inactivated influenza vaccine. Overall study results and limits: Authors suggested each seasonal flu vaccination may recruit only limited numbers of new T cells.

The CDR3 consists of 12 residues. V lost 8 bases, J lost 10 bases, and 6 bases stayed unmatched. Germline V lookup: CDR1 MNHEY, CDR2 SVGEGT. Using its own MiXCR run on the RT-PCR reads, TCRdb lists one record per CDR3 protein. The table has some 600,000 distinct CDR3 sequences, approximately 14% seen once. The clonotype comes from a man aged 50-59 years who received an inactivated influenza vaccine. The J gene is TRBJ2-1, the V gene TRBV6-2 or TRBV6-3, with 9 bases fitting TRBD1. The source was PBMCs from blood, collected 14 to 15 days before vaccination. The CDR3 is CASGRQGVEQFF. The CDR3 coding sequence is TGTGCCAGCGGGCGACAGGGGGTAGAGCAGTTCTTC.